This T cell receptor beta chain was identified in a study of blood T cell repertoires in COVID-19. Study at large: The United States, Italy and Spain supplied acute and convalescent COVID-19 samples. T cells, B-cell-depleted T cells, or PBMCs provided the cDNA or gDNA that served as material.

CDR1 and CDR2 from the germline V gene are SGHAT and FQNNGV. V shed 7 bases and J shed 1 base, with 8 bases lying between them. The CDR3 totals 13 residues. Under the authors' procedure: It was from reference gene primer amplification that nucleated cell counts were estimated. Profiled with immunoSEQ multiplex PCR; TCRdb holds only in-frame clones, not every one. The DNA was the basis for D and trimming; V, J and clone size are from that table. Among fewer than 200,000 clones listed, roughly four fifths were seen once. The chain joins TRBV11-2 to TRBJ2-1; possibly TRBD1 for D (5 bases). The sequence was obtained from a man aged 40-49 years who had recovered from COVID-19. Source material: peripheral blood. The CDR3 reads CASNQGSYNEQFF. CDR3 DNA sequence: TGTGCCAGCAATCAGGGTTCCTACAATGAGCAGTTCTTC.